This passage covers 20 T cell receptor beta chains from one sample sequenced in a study of lymphopenia after photon versus proton radiotherapy. Data came from immunoSEQ multiplex PCR; TCRdb stores just in-frame clones and leaves some out. The repertoire holds 150,000 to 200,000 clones, with 70% to 90% as singletons. The input for sequencing was peripheral blood, taken from a patient treated with photon-based radiotherapy. These receptors all stem from a man in his forties or fifties with gastric cancer.

The DNA for the CDR3 is TGTGCCAGTAGTATGGTCTGGGGCAATCAGCCCCAGCATTTT. Its translation: CASSMVWGNQPQHF. The J gene is TRBJ1-5, the V gene TRBV19; D unresolved. CDR3 length: 14 residues. The ends were cut back, 3 bases at V and 2 bases at J, with 8 bases in the middle. Germline V lookup: CDR1 LNHDA, CDR2 SQIVND (reference sequence). The full variable domain, in which reference TRBV19 and TRBJ1-5 provide the parts outside the CDR3, is DGGITQSPKYLFRKEGQNVTLSCEQNLNHDAMYWYRQDPGQGLRLIYYSQIVNDFQKGDIAEGYSVSREKKESFPLTVTSAQKNPTAFYLCASSMVWGNQPQHFGDGTRLSIL.

This CDR3 reads CASSLGGTGGNQPQHF. The CDR3 DNA is TGTGCCAGCTCACTGGGGGGGACAGGGGGCAATCAGCCCCAGCATTTT. The V gene is TRBV18, the J gene TRBJ1-5; 10 nucleotides match TRBD1. Germline V gene data show CDR1 as KGHSH and CDR2 as LQKENI. V lost 4 bases, J lost 2 bases, and 5 bases stayed unmatched. CDR3 length equals 16 residues.

V is TRBV2 and J is TRBJ1-5; no reliable D call. This CDR3 contains 15 residues. Germline V gene data show CDR1 as SNHLY and CDR2 as FYNNEI. Trimming stripped 0 bases from V and 2 bases from J, with 8 bases between. The CDR3 loop is CASSEAGNGNQPQHF. In DNA form, the CDR3 reads TGTGCCAGCAGTGAAGCCGGGAACGGCAATCAGCCCCAGCATTTT.

This clone occurred a few times. J is TRBJ2-4 and V is TRBV6-6; 10 nucleotides match TRBD2. The CDR3 sequence is 16 residues long. V was clipped by 4 bases and J by 3 bases; unmatched bases: 6. Germline-derived CDR1 and CDR2 are MNHNY and SVGAGI (reference sequence). The CDR3, as DNA: TGTGCCAGCAGTTCCCCTAGCGGGAGCGGCAAAAACATTCAGTACTTC. Amino acids: CASSSPSGSGKNIQYF.

DNA of the CDR3: TGTGCCAGCAGCGTAGGGGCGGAATATTCCTACGAGCAGTACTTC. This gives the protein CASSVGAEYSYEQYF. V is TRBV9 and J is TRBJ2-7, with no clear D. The germline V gene has CDR1 SGDLS and CDR2 YYNGEE. V lost 0 bases and J 1 base, leaving 11 bases between the germline ends. The CDR3 contains 15 residues.

The V call is TRBV29-1, the J call TRBJ2-3; D not certain. Trimming pared 8 bases from V and 6 bases from J, leaving 9 bases between. Germline CDR1 SQVTM, CDR2 ANQGSEA. This CDR3 contains 10 residues. The CDR3 spells CSTQSDTQYF. CDR3 nucleotides: TGCAGCACCCAATCGGATACGCAGTATTTT.

This clone was detected only once. Because the CDR3's place on the DNA is in doubt, the DNA is left out and the CDR3 is given as listed by TCRdb. This CDR3 is CASILDRDNEQYF. This chain uses TRBV2 with TRBJ2-7; TRBD1, the D gene given by the table, was not confirmed from the DNA. The CDR3 length is 13 residues, termini included. Germline CDR1 SNHLY, CDR2 FYNNEI.

V gene TRBV2 combines with J gene TRBJ1-1; D uncertain. The V gene's germline CDR1 is SNHLY and CDR2 FYNNEI. This CDR3 has 11 amino acids. With 6 bases removed from V and 0 bases from J, the gap between germline ends came to 2 bases. In nucleotides, the CDR3 is TGTGCCAGCAGGGTGAACACTGAAGCTTTCTTT. The encoded protein is CASRVNTEAFF. The variable domain in full, completed from reference TRBV2 and TRBJ1-1, reads EPEVTQTPSHQVTQMGQEVILRCVPISNHLYFYWYRQILGQKVEFLVSFYNNEISEKSEIFDDQFSVERPDGSNFTLKIRSTKLEDSAMYFCASRVNTEAFFGQGTRLTVV.

The J gene is TRBJ2-7, the V gene TRBV5-6; D ambiguous. The CDR3 runs 15 residues. Trimming cost V 5 bases and J 3 bases, with 18 bases left between them. Germline lookup yields CDR1 SGHDT and CDR2 YYEEEE. The CDR3 DNA is TGTGCCAGCAGAACACAAAACGCCCCTAGCTACGAGCAGTACTTC. This sequence encodes CASRTQNAPSYEQYF.

The chain uses TRBV7-2 and TRBJ2-6; D unresolved. The CDR3 runs to 15 residues. Per the germline V gene, CDR1 is SGHTA and CDR2 is FQGNSA. Deletions cut 5 bases from V and 1 base from J, with 9 bases between. The CDR3 loop is CASSHPLSGANVLTF. The CDR3 bases are TGTGCCAGCAGCCACCCGTTATCTGGGGCCAACGTCCTGACTTTC.

V usage is TRBV29-1 and J usage is TRBJ2-7; D uncertain. CDR3 length: 11 amino acids. Trimming stripped 8 bases from V and 0 bases from J, with 8 bases between. CDR1 is SQVTM and CDR2 is ANQGSEA in the germline V gene. CDR3 in amino acids: CSFRTSYEQYF. DNA of the CDR3: TGCAGCTTCCGGACCTCCTACGAGCAGTACTTC.

CDR3 in amino acids: CASSRVNTEAFF. CDR3 bases: TGTGCCAGCAGTAGAGTGAACACTGAAGCTTTCTTT. The chain joins TRBV6-1 to TRBJ1-1; D remains unclear. V gave up 5 bases and J gave up 0 bases, with 4 bases separating them. The germline CDR1 and CDR2 sequences are MNHNS and SASEGT. The CDR3 is made up of 12 amino acids.

The chain joins TRBV7-2 to TRBJ2-1, with D perhaps matching TRBD2 (5 bases). In germline, CDR1 is SGHTA, CDR2 FQGNSA. This CDR3 region has 16 residues. Trimming cost V 5 bases and J 3 bases, with 17 bases left between them. The CDR3 bases are TGTGCCAGCAGCGGACCGGGATCCTGGTACTACAATGAGCAGTTCTTC. This sequence encodes CASSGPGSWYYNEQFF.

The rearrangement uses TRBV30 and TRBJ1-1; D ambiguous. The CDR3 runs to 10 residues. V lost 7 bases and J 6 bases, leaving 9 bases between the germline ends. The germline gives CDR1 GTSNPN, CDR2 SVGIG (reference sequence). Here the CDR3 DNA reads TGTGCCTTCACTAGCCCTGAAGCTTTCTTT. This sequence encodes CAFTSPEAFF.

The chain carries TRBV5-5 and TRBJ2-7; maybe TRBD2 (6 bases). Looked up from germline, CDR1 is SGHKS and CDR2 is YYEKEE (reference sequence). V lost 2 bases and J lost 7, with 13 bases in between. This CDR3 is built from 13 residues. CDR3 nucleotide sequence: TGTGCCAGCAGCTTTGGGGCAGGGAGGGAGCAGTACTTC. Its protein product is CASSFGAGREQYF.

CDR3 loop: CASSGTGGLPSDTQYF. CDR3 nucleotides: TGTGCCAGCAGTGGGACAGGGGGACTCCCATCAGATACGCAGTATTTT. J is TRBJ2-3 and V is TRBV6-4; 10 bases agree with TRBD1. Germline V gene lookup returns CDR1 MRHNA and CDR2 SNTAGT. This CDR3 contains 16 residues. With V trimmed by 4 bases and J by 4 bases, 8 bases remained unmatched.

This chain uses TRBV7-9 with TRBJ2-7, with TRBD1 as a possible D gene (6 bases). The CDR3 is 12 residues long. The germline V gene encodes CDR1 SEHNR and CDR2 FQNEAQ (reference sequence). Trimming took 4 bases from V and 6 from J, leaving 10 bases between them. This CDR3 reads CASSSQGSEQYF. In DNA, the CDR3 is TGTGCCAGCAGCTCACAGGGATCCGAGCAGTACTTC.

This chain connects TRBV7-3 to TRBJ2-3, with 10 bases that match TRBD2. The CDR3 runs 15 residues. The V gene's germline CDR1 is SGHTA and CDR2 FQGTGA. Trimming cost V 5 bases and J 9 bases; bases outside gene matches: 11. The CDR3 loop is CASSPGGLAGATQYF. CDR3 nucleotide sequence: TGTGCCAGCAGCCCCGGGGGGCTAGCGGGGGCGACGCAGTATTTT.

V is TRBV28 and J is TRBJ2-6, with D unresolved. CDR3 length: 14 amino acids. The germline V gene encodes CDR1 MDHEN and CDR2 SYDVKM. The V and J ends lost 3 bases and 7 bases respectively, with 10 bases between them. CDR3 amino acids: CASSFTRNANVLTF. The CDR3 nucleotides are TGTGCCAGCAGTTTCACGAGGAACGCCAACGTCCTGACTTTC.

In DNA, the CDR3 is TGTGCCAGCAGGCCGGGACTTTCCACAGATACGCAGTATTTT. Encoded protein: CASRPGLSTDTQYF. J is TRBJ2-3 and V is TRBV6-1; perhaps TRBD2 as D (6 bases). Trimming stripped 6 bases from V and 2 bases from J, with 12 bases between. CDR3 length: 14 amino acids. Germline CDR1 MNHNS, CDR2 SASEGT.